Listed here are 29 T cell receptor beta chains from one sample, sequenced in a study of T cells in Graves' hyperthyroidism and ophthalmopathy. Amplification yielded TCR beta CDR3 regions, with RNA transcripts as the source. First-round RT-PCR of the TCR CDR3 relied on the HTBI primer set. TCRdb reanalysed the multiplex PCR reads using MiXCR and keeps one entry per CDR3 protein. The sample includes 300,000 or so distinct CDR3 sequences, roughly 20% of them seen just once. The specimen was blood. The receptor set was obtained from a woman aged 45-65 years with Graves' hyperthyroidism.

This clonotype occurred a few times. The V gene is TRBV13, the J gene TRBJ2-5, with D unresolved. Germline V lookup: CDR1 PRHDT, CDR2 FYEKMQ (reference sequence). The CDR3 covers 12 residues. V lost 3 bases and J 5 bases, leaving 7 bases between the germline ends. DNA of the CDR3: TGTGCCAGCAGCTTCATTAGCGAGACCCAGTACTTC. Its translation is CASSFISETQYF.

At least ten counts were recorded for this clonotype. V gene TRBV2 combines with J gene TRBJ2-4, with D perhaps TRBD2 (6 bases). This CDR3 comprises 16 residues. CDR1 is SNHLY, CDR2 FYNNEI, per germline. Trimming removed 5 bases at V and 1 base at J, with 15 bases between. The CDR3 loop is CASSRDSSGAKNIQYF. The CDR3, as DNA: TGTGCCAGCAGTCGGGACTCCTCCGGGGCCAAAAACATTCAGTACTTC.

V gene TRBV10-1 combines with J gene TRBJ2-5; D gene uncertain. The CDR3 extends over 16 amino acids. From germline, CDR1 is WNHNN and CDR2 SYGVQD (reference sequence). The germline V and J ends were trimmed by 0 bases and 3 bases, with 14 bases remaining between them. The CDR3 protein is CASSESRWAGEETQYF. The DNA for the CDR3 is TGCGCCAGCAGTGAGTCGAGGTGGGCAGGAGAAGAGACCCAGTACTTC.

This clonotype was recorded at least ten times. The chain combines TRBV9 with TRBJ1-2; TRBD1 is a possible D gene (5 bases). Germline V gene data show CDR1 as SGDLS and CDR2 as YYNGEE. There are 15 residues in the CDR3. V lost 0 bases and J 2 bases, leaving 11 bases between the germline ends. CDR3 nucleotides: TGTGCCAGCAGCGTAGGAAAAGGGACGAACTATGGCTACACCTTC. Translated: CASSVGKGTNYGYTF.

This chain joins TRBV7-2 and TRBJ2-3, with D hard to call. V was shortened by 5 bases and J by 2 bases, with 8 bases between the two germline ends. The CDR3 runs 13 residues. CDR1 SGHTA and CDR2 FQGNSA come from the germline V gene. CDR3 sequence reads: CASSPPFTDTQYF. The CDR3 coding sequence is TGTGCCAGCAGCCCGCCCTTCACAGATACGCAGTATTTT.

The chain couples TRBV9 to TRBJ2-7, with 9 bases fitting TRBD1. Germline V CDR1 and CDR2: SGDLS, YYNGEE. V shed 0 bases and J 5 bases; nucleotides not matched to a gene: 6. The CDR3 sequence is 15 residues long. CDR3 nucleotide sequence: TGTGCCAGCAGCGTAGGCCTGGACAGGGGCAACGAGCAGTACTTC. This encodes CASSVGLDRGNEQYF.

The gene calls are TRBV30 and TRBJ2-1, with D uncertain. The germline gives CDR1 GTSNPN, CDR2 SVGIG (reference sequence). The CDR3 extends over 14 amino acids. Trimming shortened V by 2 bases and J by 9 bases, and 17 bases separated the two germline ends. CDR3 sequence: CAWSMGSSYGEQFF. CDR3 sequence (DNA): TGTGCCTGGAGTATGGGGTCTTCCTACGGTGAGCAGTTCTTC.

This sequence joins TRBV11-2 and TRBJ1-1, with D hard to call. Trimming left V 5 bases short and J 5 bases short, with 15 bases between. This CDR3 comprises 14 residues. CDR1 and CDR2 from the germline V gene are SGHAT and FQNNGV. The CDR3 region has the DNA TGTGCCAGCAGCCCTAATATGGGGAAGACTGAAGCTTTCTTT. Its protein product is CASSPNMGKTEAFF. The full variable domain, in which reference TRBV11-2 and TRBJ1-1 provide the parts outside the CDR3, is EAGVAQSPRYKIIEKRQSVAFWCNPISGHATLYWYQQILGQGPKLLIQFQNNGVVDDSQLPKDRFSAERLKGVDSTLKIQPAKLEDSAVYLCASSPNMGKTEAFFGQGTRLTVV.

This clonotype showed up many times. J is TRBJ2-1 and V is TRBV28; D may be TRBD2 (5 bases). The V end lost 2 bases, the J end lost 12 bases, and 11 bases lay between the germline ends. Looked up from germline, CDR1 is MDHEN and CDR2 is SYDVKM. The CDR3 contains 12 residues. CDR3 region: CASSLAVRGQFF. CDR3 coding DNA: TGTGCCAGCAGTTTAGCGGTCCGGGGGCAGTTCTTC.

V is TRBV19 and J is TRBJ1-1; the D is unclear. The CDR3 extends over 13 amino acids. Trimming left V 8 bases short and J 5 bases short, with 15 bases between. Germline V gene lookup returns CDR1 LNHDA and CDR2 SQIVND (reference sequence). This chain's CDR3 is CASRGSSGTEAFF. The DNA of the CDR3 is TGTGCCAGTCGCGGGTCTTCGGGGACTGAAGCTTTCTTT.

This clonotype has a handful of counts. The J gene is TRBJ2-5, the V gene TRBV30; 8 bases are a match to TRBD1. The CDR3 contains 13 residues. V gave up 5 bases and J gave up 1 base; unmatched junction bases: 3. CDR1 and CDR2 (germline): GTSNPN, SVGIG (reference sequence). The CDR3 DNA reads TGTGCCTGGGGACAGGGACCCCAAGAGACCCAGTACTTC. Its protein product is CAWGQGPQETQYF.

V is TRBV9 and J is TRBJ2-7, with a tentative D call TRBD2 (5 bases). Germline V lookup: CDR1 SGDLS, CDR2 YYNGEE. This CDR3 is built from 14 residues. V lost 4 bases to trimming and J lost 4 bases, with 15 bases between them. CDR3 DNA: TGTGCCAGCAGCCCCTTGGACTTCAGGTACGAGCAGTACTTC. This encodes CASSPLDFRYEQYF.

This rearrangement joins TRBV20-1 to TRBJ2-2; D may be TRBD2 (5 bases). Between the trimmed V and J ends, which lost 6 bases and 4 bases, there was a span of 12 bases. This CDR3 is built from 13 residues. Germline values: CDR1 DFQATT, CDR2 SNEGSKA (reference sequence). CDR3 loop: CSARTGSTGELFF. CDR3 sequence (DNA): TGCAGTGCAAGGACGGGGAGCACCGGGGAGCTGTTTTTT.

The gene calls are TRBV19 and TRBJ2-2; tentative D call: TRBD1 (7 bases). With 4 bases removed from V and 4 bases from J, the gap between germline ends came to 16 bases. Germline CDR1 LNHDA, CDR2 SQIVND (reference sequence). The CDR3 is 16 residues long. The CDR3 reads CASSKEGAAGTGELFF. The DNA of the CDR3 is TGTGCCAGTAGTAAGGAGGGGGCGGCGGGCACCGGGGAGCTGTTTTTT.

The CDR3 DNA sequence: TGTGCCAGCAGCTTGGGGGTCGGGGACAGCTCCCAGCATTTT. Encoded protein: CASSLGVGDSSQHF. This sequence joins TRBV5-8 and TRBJ1-5; 7 positions agree with TRBD1. CDR3 length: 14 amino acids. Germline-derived CDR1 and CDR2 are SGHTS and YDEGEE. V dropped 0 bases and J dropped 11; count of bases not matched to a gene: 8. Full variable domain (remainder filled in from reference TRBV5-8 and TRBJ1-5): EAGVTQSPTHLIKTRGQQATLRCSPISGHTSVYWYQQALGLGLQFLLWYDEGEERNRGNFPPRFSGRQFPNYSSELNVNALELEDSALYLCASSLGVGDSSQHFGDGTRLSIL.

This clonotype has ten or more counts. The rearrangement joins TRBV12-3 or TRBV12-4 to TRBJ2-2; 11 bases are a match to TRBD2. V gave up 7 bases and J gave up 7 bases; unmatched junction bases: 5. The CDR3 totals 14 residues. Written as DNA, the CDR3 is TGTGCCAGCAATCCTAGCGGGAGGAACGGGGAGCTGTTTTTT. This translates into CASNPSGRNGELFF.

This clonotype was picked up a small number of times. The CDR3 region has the DNA TGTGCCAGCAGCTTACGACTAGCGGGGAAGTACAATGAGCAGTTCTTC. It codes for CASSLRLAGKYNEQFF. This chain uses TRBV13 with TRBJ2-1, with 11 bases lining up with TRBD2. CDR3 size: 16 residues. Looked up from germline, CDR1 is PRHDT and CDR2 is FYEKMQ (reference sequence). V dropped 2 bases and J dropped 4; count of bases not matched to a gene: 4.

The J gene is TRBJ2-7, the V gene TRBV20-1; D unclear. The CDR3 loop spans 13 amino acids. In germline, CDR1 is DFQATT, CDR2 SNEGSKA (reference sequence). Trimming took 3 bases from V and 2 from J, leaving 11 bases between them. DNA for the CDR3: TGCAGTGCTAGCGCCCCCGACACCTACGAGCAGTACTTC. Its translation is CSASAPDTYEQYF.

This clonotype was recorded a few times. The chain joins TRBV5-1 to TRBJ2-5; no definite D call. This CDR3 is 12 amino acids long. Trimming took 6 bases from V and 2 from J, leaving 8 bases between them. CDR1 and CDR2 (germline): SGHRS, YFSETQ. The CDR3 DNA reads TGCGCCAGCACAGGTGGGCAAGAGACCCAGTACTTC. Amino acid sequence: CASTGGQETQYF.

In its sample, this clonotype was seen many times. The CDR3 region has the DNA TGTGCCAGCAGTCCTTACAGGGACACTGAAGCTTTCTTT. It translates to CASSPYRDTEAFF. This rearrangement joins TRBV12-3 or TRBV12-4 to TRBJ1-1; a weak D match, TRBD1 (6 bases). V was trimmed by 5 bases and J by 3 bases, leaving 10 bases between them. The CDR3 runs to 13 residues.

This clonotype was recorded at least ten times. The CDR3 loop reads CATSDPSGFGPLGQFF. The CDR3 nucleotides read TGTGCCACCAGTGATCCCAGCGGCTTTGGTCCTTTGGGGCAGTTCTTC. The chain combines TRBV24-1 with TRBJ2-1; maybe TRBD2 (5 bases). The CDR3 runs 16 residues. Per the germline V gene, CDR1 is KGHDR and CDR2 is SFDVKD. The germline V and J ends were trimmed by 3 bases and 12 bases, with 23 bases remaining between them.

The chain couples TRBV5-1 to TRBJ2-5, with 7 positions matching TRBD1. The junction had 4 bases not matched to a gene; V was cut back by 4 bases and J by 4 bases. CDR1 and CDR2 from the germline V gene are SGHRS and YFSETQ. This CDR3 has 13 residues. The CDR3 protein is CASSVSGGETQYF. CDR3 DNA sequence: TGCGCCAGCAGCGTCTCAGGGGGAGAGACCCAGTACTTC. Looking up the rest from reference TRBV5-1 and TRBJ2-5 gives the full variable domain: KAGVTQTPRYLIKTRGQQVTLSCSPISGHRSVSWYQQTPGQGLQFLFEYFSETQRNKGNFPGRFSGRQFSNSRSEMNVSTLELGDSALYLCASSVSGGETQYFGPGTRLLVL.

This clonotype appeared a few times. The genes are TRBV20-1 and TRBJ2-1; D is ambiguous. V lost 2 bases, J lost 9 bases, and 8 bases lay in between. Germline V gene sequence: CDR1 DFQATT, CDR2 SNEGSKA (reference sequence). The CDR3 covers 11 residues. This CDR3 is CSARTVAEQFF. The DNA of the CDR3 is TGCAGTGCTAGAACAGTCGCTGAGCAGTTCTTC.

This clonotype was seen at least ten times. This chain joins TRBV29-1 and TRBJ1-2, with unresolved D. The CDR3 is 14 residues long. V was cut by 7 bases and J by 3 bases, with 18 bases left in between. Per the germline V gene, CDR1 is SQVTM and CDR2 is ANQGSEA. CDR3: CSATPSGEYYGYTF. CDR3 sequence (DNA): TGCAGCGCCACCCCATCAGGAGAGTACTATGGCTACACCTTC. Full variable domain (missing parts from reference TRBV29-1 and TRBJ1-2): SAVISQKPSRDICQRGTSLTIQCQVDSQVTMMFWYRQQPGQSLTLIATANQGSEATYESGFVIDKFPISRPNLTFSTLTVSNMSPEDSSIYLCSATPSGEYYGYTFGSGTRLTVV.

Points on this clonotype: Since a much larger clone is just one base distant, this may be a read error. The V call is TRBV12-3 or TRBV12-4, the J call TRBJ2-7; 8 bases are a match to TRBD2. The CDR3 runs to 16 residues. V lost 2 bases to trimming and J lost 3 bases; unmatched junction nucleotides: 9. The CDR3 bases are TGTGCCAGCAGTTTAACCACTAGCGGTGGAATCTACGAGCAGTACTTC. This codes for CASSLTTSGGIYEQYF.

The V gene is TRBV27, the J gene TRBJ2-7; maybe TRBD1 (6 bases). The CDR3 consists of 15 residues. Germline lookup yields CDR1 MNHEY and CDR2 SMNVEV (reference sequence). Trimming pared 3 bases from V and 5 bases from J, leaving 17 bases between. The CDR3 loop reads CASSLWAPGANEQYF. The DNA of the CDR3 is TGTGCCAGCAGTTTGTGGGCCCCAGGGGCCAACGAGCAGTACTTC.

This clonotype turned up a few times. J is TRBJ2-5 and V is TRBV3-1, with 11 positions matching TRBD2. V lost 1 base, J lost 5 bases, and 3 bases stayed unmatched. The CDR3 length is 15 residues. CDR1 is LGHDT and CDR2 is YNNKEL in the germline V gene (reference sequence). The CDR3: CASSQVTSGVETQYF. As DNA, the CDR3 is TGTGCCAGCAGCCAAGTGACTAGCGGGGTGGAGACCCAGTACTTC.

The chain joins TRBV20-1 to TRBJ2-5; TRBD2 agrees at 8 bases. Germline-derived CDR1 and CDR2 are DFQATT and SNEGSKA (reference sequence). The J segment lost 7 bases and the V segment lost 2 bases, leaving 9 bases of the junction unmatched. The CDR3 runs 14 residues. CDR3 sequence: CSARPGGGERTQYF. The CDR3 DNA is TGCAGTGCTAGACCCGGGGGGGGCGAAAGGACCCAGTACTTC.

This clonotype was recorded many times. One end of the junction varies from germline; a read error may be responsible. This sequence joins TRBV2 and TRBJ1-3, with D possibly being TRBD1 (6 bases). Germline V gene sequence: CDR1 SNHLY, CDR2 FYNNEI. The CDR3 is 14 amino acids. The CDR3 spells CASSEQGSGNTIYF. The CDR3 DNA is TGCGCCAGCAGCGAACAGGGTTCTGGAAACACCATATATTTT. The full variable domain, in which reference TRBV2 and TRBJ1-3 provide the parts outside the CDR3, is EPEVTQTPSHQVTQMGQEVILRCVPISNHLYFYWYRQILGQKVEFLVSFYNNEISEKSEIFDDQFSVERPDGSNFTLKIRSTKLEDSAMYFCASSEQGSGNTIYFGEGSWLTVV.